This T cell receptor (beta chain) was retrieved from a study of T-cell reconstitution after alpha-beta-depleted transplantation in children (dated by TCRdb to about 2016). For context, the study as a whole: Using TCR repertoire profiling, the study quantitatively followed how T-cell immune reconstitution unfolded in children after TCRalphabeta/CD19-depleted allogeneic hematopoietic cell transplantation.

Of note for this clonotype: Its antigen is currently not known. No base qualities exist here, and no much larger clone lies one base off it.

Broader findings and caveats from the paper: The apparently early recovery of alphabetaT-cell counts about two months after transplant reportedly depended on only several hundred rapidly expanded clones that came from non-depleted graft cells. In some patients, the high TCRbeta diversity seen at day 60 was put down to recipient T cells and intrathymic progenitors that had survived conditioning. Over subsequent months, a decline in hyperexpanded clone frequencies was noted, and after one year, T-cell counts and TCRbeta diversity were mostly ascribed to newly produced T cells.

The treatment or condition tag for this specimen amounts to: allogeneic hematopoietic cell transplantation with graft depleted of TCRalphabeta T cells and CD19 B cells. Transplant recipients were children who received TCRalphabeta/CD19-depleted allogeneic hematopoietic cell grafts. Preparation of the library involved PCR. The sequencing machine was an Illumina HiSeq 2500. TCR libraries were prepared with molecular barcoding, using unique molecular identifiers to normalize TCRbeta repertoire quantification. TCRdb cleaned the public reads at Q25 with fastp, built clones with MiXCR and kept in-frame beta chains. Duplicate CDR3 protein sequences are folded into a single record with the most common DNA and genes. Across this sample there are fewer than 1 million distinct CDR3 sequences, with approximately 15% seen only once. Jointly, the top ten make up roughly 5% of the sample. V is shortened by 8 bases, J by 5 bases, and the region joining them spans 15 bases. The CDR3 starts with the cysteine, ends with the phenylalanine, and has 13 residues. This entry keeps only the CDR3 DNA: 39 bases, framed from base 1. From a lookup of the germline V gene, CDR1 and CDR2 are MGHRA and YSYEKL.

The sequencing here drew on PBMCs, mostly from graft donor cells, taken 360 days after TCRalphabeta/CD19-depleted stem cell transplant. The sequence derives from a male patient aged 10 to 17 who had a stem cell transplant for acute lymphoblastic leukemia, so the T cells may come from the graft donor. This chain joins TRBV4-1 to TRBJ2-5, with the D gene not clear enough to name. CDR3 reads: CASANAAAETQYF. The DNA sequence is given as TGCGCCAGCGCCAATGCGGCGGCGGAGACCCAGTACTTC.